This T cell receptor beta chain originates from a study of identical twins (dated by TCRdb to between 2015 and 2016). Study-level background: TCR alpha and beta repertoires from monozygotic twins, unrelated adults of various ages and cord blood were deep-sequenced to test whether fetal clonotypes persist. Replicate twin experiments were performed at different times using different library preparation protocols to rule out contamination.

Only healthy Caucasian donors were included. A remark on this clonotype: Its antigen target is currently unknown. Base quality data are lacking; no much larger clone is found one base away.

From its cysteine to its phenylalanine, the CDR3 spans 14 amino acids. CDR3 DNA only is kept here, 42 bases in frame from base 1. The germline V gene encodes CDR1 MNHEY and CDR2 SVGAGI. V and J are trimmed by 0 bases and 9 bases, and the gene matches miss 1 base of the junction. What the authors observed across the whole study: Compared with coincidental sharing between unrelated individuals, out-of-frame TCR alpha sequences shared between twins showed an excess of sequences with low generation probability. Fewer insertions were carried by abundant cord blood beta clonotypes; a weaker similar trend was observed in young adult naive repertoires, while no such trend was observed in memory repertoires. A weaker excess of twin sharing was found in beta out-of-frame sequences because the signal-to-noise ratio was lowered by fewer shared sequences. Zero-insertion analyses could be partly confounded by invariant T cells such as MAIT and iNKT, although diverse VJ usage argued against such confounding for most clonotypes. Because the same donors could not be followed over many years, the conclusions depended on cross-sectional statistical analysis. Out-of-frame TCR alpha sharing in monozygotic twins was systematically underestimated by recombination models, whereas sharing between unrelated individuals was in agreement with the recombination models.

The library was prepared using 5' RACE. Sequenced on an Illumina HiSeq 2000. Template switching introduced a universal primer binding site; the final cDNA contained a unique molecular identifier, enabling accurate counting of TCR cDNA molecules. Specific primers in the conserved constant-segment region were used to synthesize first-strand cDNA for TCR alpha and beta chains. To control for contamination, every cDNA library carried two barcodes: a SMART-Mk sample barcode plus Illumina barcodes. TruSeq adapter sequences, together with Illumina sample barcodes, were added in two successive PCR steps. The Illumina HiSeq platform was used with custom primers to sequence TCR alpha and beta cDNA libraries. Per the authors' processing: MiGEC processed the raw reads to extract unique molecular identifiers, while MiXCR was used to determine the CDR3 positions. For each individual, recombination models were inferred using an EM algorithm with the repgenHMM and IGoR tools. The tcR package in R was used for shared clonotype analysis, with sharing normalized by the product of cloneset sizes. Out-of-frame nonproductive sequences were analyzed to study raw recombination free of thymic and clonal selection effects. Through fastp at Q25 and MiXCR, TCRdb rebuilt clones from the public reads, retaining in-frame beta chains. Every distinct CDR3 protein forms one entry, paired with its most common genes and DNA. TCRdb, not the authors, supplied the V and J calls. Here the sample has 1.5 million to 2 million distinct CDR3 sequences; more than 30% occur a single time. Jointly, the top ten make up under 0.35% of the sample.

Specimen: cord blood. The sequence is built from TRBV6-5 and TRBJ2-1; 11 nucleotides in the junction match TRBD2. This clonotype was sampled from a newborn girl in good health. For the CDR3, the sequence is CASSYSGTSGEQFF. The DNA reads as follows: TGTGCCAGCAGTTACTCAGGGACTAGCGGTGAGCAGTTCTTC.